This T cell receptor beta chain emerged from a study of long-term antiretroviral therapy in people with HIV. immunoSEQ v3.0 was run at survey level. Repertoires were generated with immunoSEQ multiplex PCR, while TCRdb's copy carries only in-frame clones and drops some. The sample yields about 15,000 clones, about nine tenths seen once. All donors provided no fewer than one pre-ART and no fewer than two post-ART PBMC samples. HIV-positive participants all received treatment in the United States. Of note for this clone: The antigen is not known.

Points from the study as a whole: Repertoires with HIV possessed tighter CDR3 length spans than those of controls.

The CDR3 has 16 residues. In germline, CDR1 is ENHRY, CDR2 SYGVKD. J was trimmed by 5 bases and V by 6 bases; bases with no gene match: 13. Source: unsorted PBMCs, taken 0.6 years after starting antiretroviral therapy. The receptor comes from a woman aged 40 to 50 with HIV. The chain combines TRBV10-3 with TRBJ2-5; 9 bases map to TRBD2. The CDR3 protein is CAISQLAGGPGETQYF. The CDR3 nucleotides are TGTGCCATCAGCCAGCTGGCGGGGGGGCCCGGGGAGACCCAGTACTTC.